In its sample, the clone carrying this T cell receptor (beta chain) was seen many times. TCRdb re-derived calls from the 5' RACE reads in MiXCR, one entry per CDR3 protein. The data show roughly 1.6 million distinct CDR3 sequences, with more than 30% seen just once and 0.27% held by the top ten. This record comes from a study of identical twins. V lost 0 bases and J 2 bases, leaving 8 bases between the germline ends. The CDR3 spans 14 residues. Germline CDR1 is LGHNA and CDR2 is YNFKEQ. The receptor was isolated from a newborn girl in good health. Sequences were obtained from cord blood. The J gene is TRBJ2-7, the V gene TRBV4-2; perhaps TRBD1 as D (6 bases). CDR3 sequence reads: CASSQDRDTYEQYF. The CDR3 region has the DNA TGTGCCAGCAGCCAAGATAGGGACACCTACGAGCAGTACTTC.